These T cell receptor beta chains were read from a single sample in a study of neurological immune-mediated disorders. TCRdb re-derived calls from the 5' RACE reads in MiXCR, one entry per CDR3 protein. Here the sample spans 71,000 or so distinct CDR3 sequences, around 15% being singletons. Sequencing was performed on PBMCs. The origin of the receptors is a female donor with HTLV-1-associated myelopathy (HAM/TSP). CDR3s leave out the opening cysteine and the closing phenylalanine or tryptophan. Size values are once, few and many counts, or a class for expanded clones, and some rows have none.

cdr3_length,j_call,v_call,clone_size,cdr3_aa
15,TRBJ1-1,TRBV5-1,many,ASSSQGQGSWATEAF
10,TRBJ1-3,TRBV10-3,many,AISGSGNTIY
10,TRBJ2-7,TRBV29-1,-,SAGGQGATQN
9,TRBJ2-7,TRBV7-2,many,ASSPYAEQY
14,TRBJ2-1,TRBV15,medium-sized,ATSRDQGVSYNEQF
12,TRBJ2-7,TRBV20-1,many,SALSTSGAYEQY
10,TRBJ1-1,TRBV12-3/TRBV12-4,many,ASSPRSTEAF
13,TRBJ1-5,TRBV6-1,-,ASKVTTSANQPQH
13,TRBJ2-6,TRBV19,-,ASKTGGFGANVLT
10,TRBJ1-2,TRBV6-5,many,ASRTGGYGYT
12,TRBJ2-5,TRBV5-1,many,ASSLLGDQETQY
17,TRBJ1-1,TRBV5-1,few,ASSLGRGAIRRTNTEAF
13,TRBJ2-3,TRBV10-2,many,ASIAGTYSTDTQY
14,TRBJ2-5,TRBV7-9,many,ASSLTSGASQETQY
11,TRBJ1-2,TRBV12-3/TRBV12-4,few,ASTLRGNYGYT
11,TRBJ2-3,TRBV4-1,many,ASSQQATDTQY
13,TRBJ2-7,TRBV21-1,-,ASSEERKGSYEQY
14,TRBJ2-7,TRBV4-1,many,ASSQDPGTRAYEQY
12,TRBJ1-1,TRBV3-1,many,ASSQVDLNTEAF
12,TRBJ2-3,TRBV15,many,ATSRDVGGNTQY
15,TRBJ2-3,TRBV20-1,many,SARETTSGGIRDTQY
13,TRBJ2-3,TRBV20-1,many,SAILAGGSTDTQY
12,TRBJ2-7,TRBV10-3,many,AISAGQGADEQY
14,TRBJ1-4,TRBV25-1,-,ASSETAEATNEKLF
10,TRBJ1-3,TRBV5-1,many,ASSSDRGPIY
12,TRBJ1-1,TRBV5-1,-,ASSLAGSNTEAF
9,TRBJ2-7,TRBV5-1,many,ASSSLYEQY